The rows below give T cell receptor beta chains drawn from one sample of a study of molecular identifiers for immune sequencing clone quantification. A single record per CDR3 protein comes from TCRdb applying MiXCR to the PCR reads. The repertoire holds just under 650,000 distinct CDR3 sequences, with about 20% as singletons. Source material: naive CD8+ T cells from blood, with Jurkat cell RNA spiked in. Receptors were obtained from a human donor in good health. Some libraries in this study had Jurkat cell RNA spiked in. Each CDR3 is given with its conserved first and last residue.

v_gene,CDR3aa
TRBV27,CASSLTGGRELVIGYTF
TRBV10-3,CAIDRTNRYEQYF
TRBV7-9,CASSAKTGPMNTEAFF
TRBV5-6,CASTYLPGQGAPEAFF
TRBV6-2/TRBV6-3,CASSYSRTFEETQYF
TRBV4-3,CASSQGTSSTYEQYF
TRBV6-6,CASSYGTSSSGELFF
TRBV6-6,CASSYGPTGYTYNEQFF
TRBV6-6,CASSYSQRNTEAFF
TRBV7-9,CASSSSQTTGELFF
TRBV3-1,CASSSLFYEQYF
TRBV20-1,CSANLESDIQYF
TRBV7-9,CASSLTLAGGPIIKTGELFF
TRBV5-6,CASSLTDRADTQYF
TRBV30,CAWSLGSGELFF
TRBV4-1,CASAGGSYNSPLHF
TRBV20-1,CSAAAGTSGRAVNIQYF
TRBV12-3/TRBV12-4,CASSLGIDGYTF
TRBV5-6,CASSLEAGEVYNEQFF
TRBV7-9,CASTETGVGEQYF
TRBV5-4,CASSLGAMNQETQYF
TRBV12-3/TRBV12-4,CASRGTLEYEQYF
TRBV5-1,CASSARLASRGGGETQYF
TRBV29-1,CSVEGGDSTYEQYF
TRBV27,CASSLTGTGTQETQYF
TRBV7-2,CASSLDGAHPSYEQYF
TRBV6-6,CASSYSSASTDTQYF
TRBV28,CASYDSSYEQYF
TRBV30,CAWSSASSEREQFF
TRBV13,CASSSPGGGGITDTQYF
TRBV6-6,CASSGSGGVTDTQYF
TRBV20-1,CSARDLAGAETQYF
TRBV20-1,CSANPRTGVRHQPQHF